This TCR beta chain was documented in a study of shared clonotypes between healthy human individuals. The data were produced by immunoSEQ multiplex PCR, yet TCRdb's version contains in-frame clones alone and is incomplete. The sample consists of a few million clones, around nine tenths of them appearing once. The study's findings and limits: Clonotypes shared by all four sorted-subset donors had higher generation probabilities than non-shared clonotypes.

As regards this clone: Antigen unknown.

Trimming cost V 1 base and J 0 bases; bases outside gene matches: 10. This CDR3 has 19 amino acids. Germline CDR1 is MNHNS and CDR2 is SASEGT. The sequence came from a man aged 18 to 35 in good health. The sequenced sample was naive CD4+ T cells sorted from blood. The subset: CD45RA+ positively selected. The chain links TRBV6-1 to TRBJ2-4; 9 nucleotides align to TRBD2. The CDR3 loop is CASSEVASGVSLAKNIQYF. In DNA form, the CDR3 reads TGTGCCAGCAGTGAAGTCGCTAGCGGGGTATCACTAGCCAAAAACATTCAGTACTTC.